This T cell receptor beta chain emerged from a study of spatial heterogeneity in lung cancer. Turning to the study itself: As counted in raw reads, each unique TCR and UMI combination appeared more than ten times on average. Findings and caveats of the study: Compared with follow-up, resection was when ubiquitous expanded tumor TCRs appeared in blood more.

Time point meaning: sample taken at primary tumor resection. Sequencing covered unsorted whole RNA taken from tumor, nontumor lung or frozen PBMC. Samples were obtained from approximately 76 donors, all untreated early-stage non-small cell lung cancer patients. The V and J ends lost 4 bases and 5 bases, in that order; junction bases with no gene match: 13. This CDR3 spans 17 amino acids. Germline V gene lookup returns CDR1 LGHDT and CDR2 YNNKEL (reference sequence). A unique molecular identifier was attached to every TCR cDNA molecule. TCRdb reprocessed the 5' RACE reads with MiXCR, giving one entry per CDR3 protein. The data show 82,000 or so distinct CDR3 sequences, around an eighth seen once. This clonotype was seen ten or more times. Its antigen is still unknown.

The source was PBMCs, collected at surgery. The V call is TRBV3-1, the J call TRBJ2-2; 7 bases map to TRBD2. This clonotype was obtained from a male donor with early-stage non-small cell lung cancer. The CDR3 region has the DNA TGTGCCAGCAGCCCCGAGGGGCGGGAGCGCAGGACCGGGGAGCTGTTTTTT. This gives the protein CASSPEGRERRTGELFF.